This T cell receptor beta chain is drawn from a study of cytomegalovirus exposure and HLA in healthy donors (dated by TCRdb to 2015 to 2018). For the wider study: In an earlier analysis of under 600 of the donors, 276 Gb of sequence data and 117 million unique TCR beta sequences from about 179 million T cells were reported. Roughly 300 gigabases of sequencing data and around 87 million unique TCR sequences were included in an early release covering roughly 700 HLA-typed donors. Of the 350 to 400 genotyped donors, roughly 85% fell in the genetic ancestry cluster associated with self-reported Caucasian donors. The study aimed to test whether cataloging public T cell receptors could reveal signatures of past pathogen exposure. Using immunosequencing, the study profiled T cell repertoires from about 650 subjects and related those repertoires to cytomegalovirus serostatus. Along with the roughly 670-subject first cohort, a separate validation cohort of over a hundred different subjects was used. To predict cytomegalovirus infection status, the study combined high-throughput TCR immunosequencing, statistical association of individual TCRs with disease status, and machine learning. A later analysis re-examined previously published TCR beta repertoires from 500 to 700 donors and added high-resolution HLA genotyping to investigate patterns of TCR occurrence. The later analysis used no new phenotypic data to find candidate immune exposures, relying instead on TCR beta sequences and their occurrence across donors. An earlier analysis of approximately 640 of the donors applied high-throughput TCR beta sequencing to assess whether each TCR beta V gene segment acted as functional or pseudogenic. Donor age, sex, ethnicity and CMV serostatus were compiled alongside the repertoire data. Genome-wide SNP genotypes for about 65% of the roughly 670 donors were used in a later genetic analysis, which treated that subset as a discovery cohort. All discovery cohort repertoires had been generated on a single sequencing platform. Class I and class II HLA loci were covered by the typing at four-digit resolution. Typing coverage differed by locus: A, B, C, DRB1 and DQB1 were typed in about 620-640 donors, DQA1 in 500 to 550, DPA1 in some 570, and DPB1 in 450 to 480. Several DR-DQ haplotypes were treated as single units for association and clustering because of strong linkage in the cohort. Across roughly 420 genotyped donors of the cohort, an average of roughly 250,000 unique TCR beta nucleotide sequences per donor were sequenced, and about a sixth of those sequences were non-productive.

Receptor amplification or capture employed the immunoSEQ multiplex PCR assay. For the multiplex PCR, a mixture combining 60 forward primers for TCR Vbeta segments and 13 reverse primers for TCR Jbeta segments was used. A multiplex PCR assay on genomic DNA amplified the CDR3 region of rearranged TCR beta genes. The amplified TCR beta libraries were sequenced on the Illumina HiSeq System as 87-base-pair reads. The source study handled its data this way. A later analysis counted about 76 million unique TCR beta chains across the 690 or so repertoires, and about 10 million of these chains were shared by at least two donors. To remove PCR and sequencing errors, raw reads were error-corrected and collapsed into unique sequences using a nearest-neighbor algorithm that merged closely related sequences. CDR3 sequences were aligned to IMGT reference sequences to assign V, D and J gene segments. For a sequence to be retained, a match of at least six nucleotides to both a V gene segment and a J gene segment was required. Rearrangements were called productive when the CDR3 lacked stop codons and stayed in frame with V and J; all others were non-productive. Following IMGT convention, CDR3 was defined as the stretch from the second conserved V-encoded cysteine up to the conserved J-encoded phenylalanine. In an earlier analysis of around 570 of the donors, sequences lacking an unambiguous match to a single V gene segment were excluded. An earlier analysis of 587 of the donors classified V segments as functional when productive rearrangements were above 56.7% and as segregating when the standard deviation between donors was above 5%. To diagnose cytomegalovirus status from the catalog of TCR beta chain sequences, a statistical classification framework was built. V and J gene assignment, in a later analysis, came from comparing TCR nucleotide sequences with IMGT/GENE-DB human TR gene sequences. Using the TCRdist pipeline, a later analysis assigned CDR3 sequences along with most-parsimonious VDJ recombination scenarios. In a later analysis, each TCR beta chain was defined by its CDR3 amino acid sequence together with its V-gene family, and reads without a unique V-gene family were excluded. As a way to deal with suspected cross-contamination and a sequencing artifact, a later analysis dropped nearly 600 nucleotide sequences that were highly shared and had low generation probability. For each public chain, a later analysis derived a clonal expansion index from normalized ranks of inferred template counts within each repertoire. A later analysis computed generation probabilities with a VDJ recombination model fitted to out-of-frame rearrangements, and checked the results against IGoR. In a later analysis, TCR-TCR, TCR-HLA and TCR-CMV co-occurrence was scored with hypergeometric tests, and a repertoire-size bias correction was applied to TCR pairs. False discovery rates were estimated in a later analysis by permuting HLA or CMV assignments 20 times. In a later analysis, co-occurring TCRs were grouped with DBSCAN, and TCRdist sequence similarity was added when clustering was performed within HLA-allele-positive subsets. Repertoires with fewer than 30,000 or more than 120,000 public chains were left out of co-occurrence clustering, as were a few repertoires with anomalous nucleotide sharing. TCRdb provides this immuneACCESS table in a form limited to in-frame rearrangements. Some clones are lacking; in checked studies, under half of them reflect an unresolved V gene, and why the rest are absent is not known. That table is the source of V, J and clone size, and D and trimming were worked out from the DNA. The table for this sample lists 170,000 or so clones; approximately 84% of them were counted only once. The ten largest clones add up to 2.5% to 3.5% of the sample.

CDR1 SGHRS and CDR2 YFSETQ are derived from the germline V gene. V is pruned by 4 bases and J by 2 bases, leaving 5 bases of the junction without a gene match. From its cysteine to its phenylalanine, the CDR3 spans 14 amino acids. This entry keeps only the CDR3 DNA: 42 bases, framed from base 1. The cohort comprised under 700 healthy bone marrow donors. At the time of sampling, all cohort members were nominally healthy, though unrecorded immune exposures were likely present. The donor was CMV seropositive and was included in the group of 300 or so seropositive cohort members. A peripheral blood sample was provided by each donor, and peripheral blood mononuclear cells were used for TCR beta sequencing. Genomic DNA extraction from the blood cell samples was performed with the Qiagen DNeasy Blood Extraction Kit. This clone turned up a few times. This receptor's antigen is unknown. Base qualities were left out, and no much larger clone turns up one base away.

The investigation overall reported the following: CMV serostatus was the only immune exposure information available for the cohort. In the study, approximately 160 TCR beta chains were listed as associated with cytomegalovirus. In an earlier analysis of about 550 of the donors, most TCR beta V segments were observed in productive rearrangements about 87% or about 30% of the time, broadly matching IMGT annotations. While some public TCRs were present in many individuals, most TCR sequences turned up only very rarely across donors. Only TCR beta chains were sequenced in this cohort, and the absence of alpha or paired-chain data limited detectable features. A cluster of highly shared sequence variants was judged likely to represent a technical artifact of the sequencing pipeline. Because counts were too low, 15 to 20 rarely observed V segments, including chromosome 9 orphons, were left out of the earlier analysis of a few hundred of the donors. In a later analysis, HLA-associated TCR beta chains were found to be more clonally expanded and to have lower generation probabilities than equally common non-associated chains. A further reported finding was that TCR beta sequences accurately predicted the HLA-A and HLA-B alleles for most subjects in the first cohort. Assigning TCR associations to individual alleles was difficult when HLA alleles, especially DR and DQ, strongly co-occurred. The authors suggested that the approach could potentially be generalized to other disease states and immunological phenotypes. According to a later analysis, parvovirus B19, influenza, CMV and Epstein-Barr virus appeared linked to several top co-occurrence clusters. In a later genetic analysis, a missense DCLRE1C variant was associated with V-gene and J-gene trimming of TCR beta chains, and the association was replicated in an independent cohort. A few of the identified cytomegalovirus-associated TCR beta chains were confirmed in vitro to be specific for cytomegalovirus antigens. In a later analysis, the rate of TCR association differed among HLA loci, with DRB1 alleles having the most associated TCRs and HLA-C alleles having the fewest. A later analysis associated 16,951 TCR beta sequences with specific HLA alleles at a false discovery rate of 0.05. Linkage disequilibrium might explain the correlated functional status among segregating V segments, but an unknown experimental factor could not be ruled out. In a later analysis, most CMV-associated TCR beta chains were found to appear HLA-restricted, with HLA associations seemingly driven largely by CMV exposure. Because some donors lacked HLA typing at each locus, the association tests relied only on the typed subset. Some IMGT-functional V segments, including TRBV6-2 and TRBV6-3, could not be told apart with the 87-base-pair reads, so those segments were excluded. The presence/absence analyses assumed that sequencing depth was roughly uniform across donors, and that assumption may not be true. According to a later genetic analysis, donors in an Asian-associated ancestry cluster had fewer N-insertions in productive TCRs than the approximately 610-donor mean. The classifier was reported to diagnose cytomegalovirus status with high specificity and sensitivity in both the original and validation cohorts.

This clonotype was obtained from a woman aged 45-60 years in good health and CMV-seropositive. The sequence joins TRBV5-1 to TRBJ2-7, with 8 middle bases fitting TRBD2. Sequenced: PBMCs. The base sequence is TGCGCCAGCAGCCCAACTAGCGGAACCTACGAGCAGTACTTC. Translated, it gives CASSPTSGTYEQYF.